The 6 T cell receptor beta chains listed next were all sequenced from one sample in a study of T cell changes during pregnancy in multiple sclerosis. This table comes from immunoSEQ multiplex PCR, and its TCRdb copy is limited to in-frame clones, with some not included. This sample has under 45,000 clones, with roughly 95% found just once. The specimen comprised peripheral blood, sampled in the second trimester of pregnancy. Source of these receptors: a female donor with multiple sclerosis, enrolled in a pregnancy study.

V and J are TRBV6-5 and TRBJ2-2; D is perhaps TRBD1 (5 bases). Germline CDR1 MNHEY, CDR2 SVGAGI. The CDR3 is 16 amino acids. Deletions cut 4 bases from V and 0 bases from J, with 12 bases between. The CDR3 loop is CASSLTGASNTGELFF. CDR3 in DNA: TGTGCCAGCAGTTTAACAGGAGCCTCGAACACCGGGGAGCTGTTTTTT.

This chain joins TRBV15 and TRBJ2-1; a possible D gene is TRBD2 (6 bases). The germline V gene has CDR1 LNHNV and CDR2 YYDKDF (reference sequence). Trimming removed 6 bases at V and 2 bases at J, with 8 bases between. The CDR3 spans 13 residues. As DNA, the CDR3 is TGTGCCACCAGGCGGGGAACCTACAATGAGCAGTTCTTC. Protein product: CATRRGTYNEQFF.

This sequence joins TRBV5-1 and TRBJ2-7, with 9 bases aligning to TRBD2. Per germline, CDR1 SGHRS and CDR2 YFSETQ. The CDR3 loop spans 15 amino acids. J gave up 1 base and V 0 bases, and 2 bases lay outside the gene matches. The CDR3 coding sequence is TGCGCCAGCAGCTTGGAAGCGGGAGGTTCCTACGAGCAGTACTTC. Amino acid sequence: CASSLEAGGSYEQYF.

The V and J genes are TRBV27 and TRBJ2-7; 7 bases are shared with TRBD1. Germline-derived CDR1 and CDR2 are MNHEY and SMNVEV (reference sequence). The CDR3 is 14 amino acids. Trimming took 9 bases from V and 3 from J; bases not matched to a gene: 11. The CDR3 DNA sequence: TGTGCCAGTTCGACAGGGATCCCAAGCTACGAGCAGTACTTC. This sequence encodes CASSTGIPSYEQYF.

This clone was detected only once. The genes are TRBV6-1 and TRBJ2-5, with 12 bases lining up with TRBD1. Germline trimming cut 8 bases from V and 5 bases from J; bases unmatched to any gene: 6. Per the germline V gene, CDR1 is MNHNS and CDR2 is SASEGT. There are 14 residues in the CDR3. CDR3 nucleotide sequence: TGTGCCAGCGGGGACAGGGGGCGTTGGGAGACCCAGTACTTC. Translated: CASGDRGRWETQYF.

The genes are TRBV14 and TRBJ1-4; D remains ambiguous. The CDR3 is made up of 14 amino acids. V was clipped by 2 bases and J by 8 bases, with 12 bases between them. Per the germline V gene, CDR1 is SGHDN and CDR2 is FVKESK. The CDR3 loop is CASSQRRAGEKLFF. The DNA for the CDR3 is TGTGCCAGCAGCCAACGGAGGGCGGGGGAAAAACTGTTTTTT.